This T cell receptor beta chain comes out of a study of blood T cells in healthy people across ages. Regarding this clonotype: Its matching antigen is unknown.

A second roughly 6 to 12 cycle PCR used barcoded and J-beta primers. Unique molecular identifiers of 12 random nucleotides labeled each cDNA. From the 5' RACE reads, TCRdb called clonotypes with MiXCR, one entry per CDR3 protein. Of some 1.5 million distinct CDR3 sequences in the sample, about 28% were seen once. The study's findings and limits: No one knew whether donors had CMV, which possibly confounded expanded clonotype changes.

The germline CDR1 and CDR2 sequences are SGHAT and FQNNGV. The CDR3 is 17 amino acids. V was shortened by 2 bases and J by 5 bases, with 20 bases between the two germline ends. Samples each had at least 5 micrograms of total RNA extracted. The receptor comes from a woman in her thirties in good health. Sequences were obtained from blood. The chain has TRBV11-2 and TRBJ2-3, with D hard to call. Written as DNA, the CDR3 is TGTGCCAGCAGCTTAAAGGCCCCGTTGTCGATTCAAGATACGCAGTATTTT. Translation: CASSLKAPLSIQDTQYF.